The 23 T cell receptor beta chains below all came from one sample that was sequenced in a study of technical replicates of blood from four donors. Here immunoSEQ multiplex PCR was the method, and the copy in TCRdb shows in-frame clones only, minus some. In the table there are tens of thousands of clones, nearly 97% of which are singletons. What was sequenced was T cells isolated from PBMCs. These receptors were taken from a human donor in good health.

The chain uses TRBV7-9 and TRBJ1-1; possible D gene TRBD1, 5 bases. V lost 1 base and J 7 bases, leaving 13 bases between the germline ends. CDR1 and CDR2 from the germline V gene are SEHNR and FQNEAQ (reference sequence). CDR3 size: 14 residues. In DNA, the CDR3 is TGTGCCAGCAGCTTAGAAACGGCGGGGGGTGAAGCTTTCTTT. Translating gives CASSLETAGGEAFF.

The V gene is TRBV5-6, the J gene TRBJ1-1, with TRBD1 matching 11 bases. The CDR3 is 15 residues long. J gave up 5 bases and V 1 base, and 4 bases lay outside the gene matches. CDR1 is SGHDT, CDR2 YYEEEE, per germline. The CDR3 here is CASSLYRDRGTEAFF. The CDR3 nucleotides read TGTGCCAGCAGCTTGTACCGGGACAGGGGGACTGAAGCTTTCTTT.

The genes are TRBV30 and TRBJ1-4; 8 nucleotides line up with TRBD1. CDR1 and CDR2 (germline): GTSNPN, SVGIG (reference sequence). CDR3 size: 15 residues. The ends lost 2 bases at V and 6 bases at J; junction bases unmatched: 8. In DNA, the CDR3 is TGTGCCTGGAGTACCACAGGGGGAGGTTATGAAAAACTGTTTTTT. It codes for CAWSTTGGGYEKLFF. Based on the CDR3 plus reference TRBV30 and TRBJ1-4, the full variable domain is SQTIHQWPATLVQPVGSPLSLECTVEGTSNPNLYWYRQAAGRGLQLLFYSVGIGQISSEVPQNLSASRPQDRQFILSSKKLLLSDSGFYLCAWSTTGGGYEKLFFGSGTQLSVL.

V is TRBV6-5 and J is TRBJ1-1; D remains unclear. The CDR3 extends over 15 amino acids. Germline CDR1 and CDR2: MNHEY and SVGAGI. V was cut by 5 bases and J by 0 bases, with 13 bases left in between. DNA of the CDR3: TGTGCCAGCAGTCAACAGCCGTATATGAACACTGAAGCTTTCTTT. Encoded protein: CASSQQPYMNTEAFF.

This clone is a singleton in its sample. The rearrangement uses TRBV6-1 and TRBJ2-5, with 7 bases identical to TRBD1. V shed 1 base, J shed 4 bases, and the junction held 9 bases outside the gene matches. CDR3 length: 16 amino acids. Looked up from germline, CDR1 is MNHNS and CDR2 is SASEGT. This chain's CDR3 is CASSEGPVGGGETQYF. CDR3 DNA: TGTGCCAGCAGTGAAGGCCCTGTAGGGGGCGGAGAGACCCAGTACTTC.

In its sample, this clone was seen once. The rearrangement links TRBV5-4 to TRBJ2-3, with TRBD1 matching 7 bases. J lost 1 base, V lost 3 bases, and 2 bases had no gene match. This CDR3 has 14 amino acids. The germline gives CDR1 SGHNT, CDR2 YYREEE (reference sequence). In DNA, the CDR3 is TGTGCCAGCAGCTATCAGGGGGGCACAGATACGCAGTATTTT. Translated: CASSYQGGTDTQYF.

The CDR3 DNA follows: TGTGCCAGCAGCTTAACCCCGGGACAGACCATCCAAGAGACCCAGTACTTC. It translates to CASSLTPGQTIQETQYF. V usage is TRBV7-2 and J usage is TRBJ2-5; 7 bases line up with TRBD1. The CDR3 consists of 17 residues. Germline V gene lookup returns CDR1 SGHTA and CDR2 FQGNSA. V shed 2 bases, J shed 1 base, and the junction held 10 bases outside the gene matches.

V gene TRBV10-3 combines with J gene TRBJ2-3, with 8 bases that match TRBD2. The V and J ends lost 8 bases and 2 bases, in that order; junction bases with no gene match: 9. The germline CDR1 and CDR2 sequences are ENHRY and SYGVKD. CDR3 length equals 15 residues. CDR3 loop: CAILAGTRITDTQYF. For the CDR3, the DNA is TGTGCCATCCTCGCCGGGACTAGAATCACAGATACGCAGTATTTT.

The chain employs TRBV5-4 and TRBJ1-2; the match to TRBD1 covers 9 bases. In germline, CDR1 is SGHNT, CDR2 YYREEE (reference sequence). This CDR3 region has 15 residues. The junction had 12 bases not matched to a gene; V was cut back by 4 bases and J by 8 bases. The CDR3: CASSEEDRGNFGYTF. In nucleotides, the CDR3 is TGTGCCAGCAGCGAAGAAGACAGGGGGAATTTCGGCTACACCTTC.

V gene TRBV6-6 combines with J gene TRBJ2-3; D unresolved. The CDR3 runs 16 residues. Trimming cost V 0 bases and J 8 bases, with 18 bases left between them. Germline V gives CDR1 MNHNY, CDR2 SVGAGI (reference sequence). Written as DNA, the CDR3 is TGTGCCAGCAGTTACTCCCAAGGCCCTTTGGGCAGTACGCAGTATTTT. Amino acids: CASSYSQGPLGSTQYF.

The chain has TRBV30 and TRBJ2-7, with a weak D call TRBD1 (6 bases). The CDR3 is made up of 14 amino acids. The V and J ends lost 0 bases and 5 bases respectively, with 14 bases between them. CDR1 is GTSNPN and CDR2 is SVGIG in the germline V gene (reference sequence). CDR3 DNA sequence: TGTGCCTGGAGTGTTGGGGGCCTGGCCGACGAGCAGTACTTC. It specifies CAWSVGGLADEQYF.

The J gene is TRBJ2-3, the V gene TRBV18; TRBD2 agrees at 10 bases. CDR3 length: 17 residues. V was pared by 6 bases and J by 0 bases, with 9 bases of the junction left unmatched. Germline lookup yields CDR1 KGHSH and CDR2 LQKENI. The CDR3 is CASSGILTSGSTDTQYF. The CDR3, as DNA: TGTGCCAGCTCGGGGATTTTGACTAGCGGGAGCACAGATACGCAGTATTTT.

This chain joins TRBV15 and TRBJ2-1, with D unclear. Per germline, CDR1 LNHNV and CDR2 YYDKDF (reference sequence). CDR3 size: 14 residues. V was clipped by 0 bases and J by 10 bases, with 13 bases between them. The CDR3 coding sequence is TGTGCCACCAGCAGAGACCCCAGGCCCGGCGAGCAGTTCTTC. It translates to CATSRDPRPGEQFF.

The V call is TRBV6-6, the J call TRBJ2-7, with 7 bases identical to TRBD2. Germline V gene sequence: CDR1 MNHNY, CDR2 SVGAGI (reference sequence). This CDR3 region has 13 residues. V was pared by 2 bases and J by 3 bases, with 1 base of the junction left unmatched. The CDR3 here is CASSYAGDYEQYF. CDR3 bases: TGTGCCAGCAGTTACGCGGGGGACTACGAGCAGTACTTC.

The rearrangement links TRBV19 to TRBJ2-7; a possible D gene is TRBD2 (6 bases). This CDR3 comprises 14 residues. Trimming took 3 bases from V and 4 from J, leaving 13 bases between them. From germline, CDR1 is LNHDA and CDR2 SQIVND (reference sequence). The CDR3 is CASSITGGWYEQYF. The DNA for the CDR3 is TGTGCCAGTAGTATCACCGGGGGATGGTACGAGCAGTACTTC.

V and J are TRBV2 and TRBJ2-5, with no clear D. The germline V gene has CDR1 SNHLY and CDR2 FYNNEI. This CDR3 has 11 amino acids. The V end lost 4 bases, the J end lost 7 bases, and 7 bases lay between the germline ends. The CDR3 coding sequence is TGTGCCAGCAGTGGCCAGATGACCCAGTACTTC. Amino acids: CASSGQMTQYF.

This clone was detected once. CDR3 region: CASSTMEQYF. CDR3 sequence (DNA): TGTGCCAGCAGCACTATGGAGCAGTACTTC. V is TRBV7-9 and J is TRBJ2-7; the D is unclear. Germline CDR1 SEHNR, CDR2 FQNEAQ (reference sequence). The V gene lost 5 bases and the J gene lost 7 bases, with 6 bases spanning the gap. The CDR3 spans 10 residues.

The chain is built from TRBV6-4 and TRBJ1-1; D might be TRBD1 (6 bases). From germline, CDR1 is MRHNA and CDR2 SNTAGT. The CDR3 contains 18 residues. Trimming pared 5 bases from V and 6 bases from J, leaving 28 bases between. CDR3 nucleotide sequence: TGTGCCAGCAGTATACTCGGGTATAGAGAGGGGGTAACTGCTGAAGCTTTCTTT. Its protein product is CASSILGYREGVTAEAFF.

The gene calls are TRBV5-1 and TRBJ2-7; a possible D gene is TRBD2 (6 bases). The germline V gene has CDR1 SGHRS and CDR2 YFSETQ. Trimming removed 0 bases from V and 4 bases from J, with 11 bases in between. CDR3 length equals 14 residues. Written as DNA, the CDR3 is TGCGCCAGCAGCTTGGGGGACTTATATTACGAGCAGTACTTC. Its protein product is CASSLGDLYYEQYF.

The V call is TRBV6-5, the J call TRBJ1-5, with D maybe TRBD1 (6 bases). Germline-derived CDR1 and CDR2 are MNHEY and SVGAGI. The CDR3 runs to 14 residues. Trimming took off 5 bases at V and 7 bases at J, with 15 bases between the two ends. CDR3 residues: CASSEIQGFQPQHF. The CDR3 DNA follows: TGTGCCAGCAGTGAAATACAGGGCTTCCAGCCCCAGCATTTT.

This chain connects TRBV7-9 to TRBJ2-7, with 10 bases matching TRBD2. Germline CDR1 is SEHNR and CDR2 is FQNEAQ (reference sequence). The CDR3 is made up of 15 amino acids. The ends lost 4 bases at V and 5 bases at J; junction bases unmatched: 8. CDR3 loop: CASSSKAGGPDEQYF. The DNA of the CDR3 is TGTGCCAGCAGCTCTAAAGCGGGAGGGCCTGACGAGCAGTACTTC.

The rearrangement links TRBV5-5 to TRBJ2-2; 12 bases are a match to TRBD1. V shed 3 bases and J 8 bases; nucleotides not matched to a gene: 11. The germline gives CDR1 SGHKS, CDR2 YYEKEE (reference sequence). The length of the CDR3 is 17 residues. This CDR3 is CASSSHGTGGFLGELFF. CDR3 DNA sequence: TGTGCCAGCAGCTCCCACGGGACAGGGGGCTTCCTAGGGGAGCTGTTTTTT.

This rearrangement joins TRBV2 to TRBJ2-7; 13 bases agree with TRBD2. Trimming removed 6 bases from V and 2 bases from J; junction bases left unmatched: 4. The germline V gene has CDR1 SNHLY and CDR2 FYNNEI. The CDR3 spans 15 residues. Here the CDR3 reads CASRTGTSGTYEQYF. In nucleotides, the CDR3 is TGTGCCAGCAGAACCGGGACTAGCGGGACCTACGAGCAGTACTTC.